What follows are 27 T cell receptor beta chains derived from one specimen sequenced in a study of blood T cell repertoires in COVID-19. The data were produced by immunoSEQ multiplex PCR, yet TCRdb's version contains in-frame clones alone and is incomplete. There are tens of thousands of clones in the sample; approximately 83% occur only once, and roughly 10% lies in the top ten. The sample comprised peripheral blood. Receptors originate from a man aged 45-60 years with COVID-19, enrolled during active disease.

The chain employs TRBV6-5 and TRBJ2-7, with 10 bases matching TRBD1. The germline V gene encodes CDR1 MNHEY and CDR2 SVGAGI. There are 14 residues in the CDR3. Losses at the gene ends were 6 bases for V and 5 bases for J; bases not matched to a gene: 7. In nucleotides, the CDR3 is TGTGCCAGCAGCCTGGACAGGGGGTTAGACGAGCAGTACTTC. As protein: CASSLDRGLDEQYF.

This clone was counted only a few times. The rearrangement joins TRBV6-5 to TRBJ1-5, with 7 bases matching TRBD1. V dropped 7 bases and J dropped 3; count of bases not matched to a gene: 6. Germline V gene data show CDR1 as MNHEY and CDR2 as SVGAGI. The CDR3 spans 14 residues. The CDR3 nucleotides read TGTGCCAGCATTACGGACAGGTACAATCAGCCCCAGCATTTT. Amino acid sequence: CASITDRYNQPQHF.

This clone is medium-sized. This chain uses TRBV30 with TRBJ1-6; tentatively, D is TRBD1 (6 bases). In germline, CDR1 is GTSNPN, CDR2 SVGIG (reference sequence). The CDR3 is 14 residues long. Trimming removed 3 bases at V and 7 bases at J, with 13 bases between. DNA for the CDR3: TGTGCCTGGAGCAGGACAGCAGAGAATTCACCCCTCCACTTT. Translation gives CAWSRTAENSPLHF.

CDR3 coding DNA: TGTGCCAGCAGCCAAGTAGGTAGGAGTCCCCACGTCTATGGCTACACCTTC. Its protein product is CASSQVGRSPHVYGYTF. The chain carries TRBV3-1 (or the pseudogene TRBV3-2) and TRBJ1-2; D ambiguous. Germline V gene sequence: CDR1 LGHDT, CDR2 YNNKEL (reference sequence). This CDR3 contains 17 residues. The germline V and J ends were trimmed by 1 base and 4 bases, with 19 bases remaining between them.

This clone was seen only once. The chain has TRBV27 and TRBJ1-5, with 8 bases fitting TRBD1. The V gene's germline CDR1 is MNHEY and CDR2 SMNVEV (reference sequence). The CDR3 is 15 amino acids. The trim removed 6 bases at V and 4 bases at J, leaving 8 bases unmatched. In DNA form, the CDR3 reads TGTGCCAGCAGCCTGGGACAGGATCGAAATCAGCCCCAGCATTTT. Translating gives CASSLGQDRNQPQHF.

The genes are TRBV27 and TRBJ1-1; no reliable D call. CDR1 and CDR2 (germline): MNHEY, SMNVEV (reference sequence). The germline V and J ends were trimmed by 3 bases and 0 bases, with 8 bases remaining between them. This CDR3 has 14 amino acids. The CDR3 nucleotides are TGTGCCAGCAGTTTGGGGAGCATGAACACTGAAGCTTTCTTT. The encoded protein is CASSLGSMNTEAFF.

This clone was observed once. The J gene is TRBJ2-1, the V gene TRBV7-9; 10 bases align to TRBD2. There are 18 residues in the CDR3. Trimming cost V 5 bases and J 0 bases; bases outside gene matches: 10. CDR1 and CDR2 (germline): SEHNR, FQNEAQ (reference sequence). The CDR3 here is CASSATLAGVSSYNEQFF. CDR3 coding DNA: TGTGCCAGCAGCGCGACGCTAGCGGGAGTGAGCTCCTACAATGAGCAGTTCTTC.

The V gene is TRBV4-1, the J gene TRBJ1-4; 11 bases agree with TRBD1. The germline CDR1 and CDR2 sequences are MGHRA and YSYEKL. V dropped 4 bases and J dropped 5; count of bases not matched to a gene: 3. The CDR3 length is 15 residues. Here the CDR3 DNA reads TGCGCCAGCAGCCCGGGACAGGGGGTGAATGAAAAACTGTTTTTT. This encodes CASSPGQGVNEKLFF.

The chain couples TRBV19 to TRBJ1-3, with D tentatively TRBD1 (5 bases). V was shortened by 3 bases and J by 3 bases, with 12 bases between the two germline ends. Germline CDR1 and CDR2: LNHDA and SQIVND (reference sequence). CDR3 size: 15 residues. CDR3 sequence: CASSIFRDVGNTIYF. CDR3 nucleotides: TGTGCCAGTAGTATTTTCAGGGATGTTGGAAACACCATATATTTT.

V gene TRBV29-1 combines with J gene TRBJ2-7; possible D gene TRBD2, 6 bases. The germline V gene has CDR1 SQVTM and CDR2 ANQGSEA. The V end lost 3 bases, the J end lost 4 bases, and 10 bases lay between the germline ends. CDR3 size: 12 residues. The CDR3 here is CSVEGTGYEQYF. The CDR3 DNA is TGCAGCGTTGAGGGGACTGGATACGAGCAGTACTTC.

This clone was found once. The CDR3 reads CASTTLKTGRTYEQYF. Here the CDR3 DNA reads TGTGCCAGCACCACCCTTAAGACAGGGCGAACCTACGAGCAGTACTTC. The rearrangement links TRBV28 to TRBJ2-7; TRBD1 matches 7 bases. The ends lost 7 bases at V and 2 bases at J; junction bases unmatched: 14. Germline CDR1 is MDHEN and CDR2 is SYDVKM. CDR3 length equals 16 residues.

The V call is TRBV7-6, the J call TRBJ2-2, with 9 bases identical to TRBD1. V dropped 6 bases and J dropped 4; count of bases not matched to a gene: 6. This CDR3 comprises 15 residues. CDR1 and CDR2 (germline): SGHVS, FNYEAQ. CDR3 loop: CASSWTGAGTGELFF. CDR3 DNA: TGTGCCAGCAGTTGGACAGGGGCTGGCACCGGGGAGCTGTTTTTT.

The chain is built from TRBV29-1 and TRBJ2-2; 9 bases line up with TRBD2. The CDR3 length is 14 residues. V dropped 7 bases and J dropped 0; count of bases not matched to a gene: 3. Germline CDR1 and CDR2: SQVTM and ANQGSEA. DNA of the CDR3: TGCAGCGCCCGACTAGCGGCGAACACCGGGGAGCTGTTTTTT. This gives the protein CSARLAANTGELFF.

This sequence joins TRBV30 and TRBJ1-1; tentatively, D is TRBD1 (5 bases). The CDR3 has 17 residues. From germline, CDR1 is GTSNPN and CDR2 SVGIG (reference sequence). Deletions cut 2 bases from V and 0 bases from J, with 19 bases between. The CDR3 is CAWSLGWAGPLNTEAFF. For the CDR3, the DNA is TGTGCCTGGAGTTTGGGGTGGGCGGGACCGCTGAACACTGAAGCTTTCTTT.

This clone was counted once. V usage is TRBV24-1 and J usage is TRBJ2-2; the match to TRBD1 covers 8 bases. The CDR3 totals 16 residues. Germline V gives CDR1 KGHDR, CDR2 SFDVKD. Losses at the gene ends were 0 bases for V and 3 bases for J; bases not matched to a gene: 2. CDR3 residues: CATSDLQGADTGELFF. In nucleotides, the CDR3 is TGTGCCACCAGTGATTTGCAGGGGGCGGACACCGGGGAGCTGTTTTTT.

This chain connects TRBV19 to TRBJ1-3, with D perhaps TRBD1 (5 bases). Germline V lookup: CDR1 LNHDA, CDR2 SQIVND (reference sequence). Between the trimmed V and J ends, which lost 9 bases and 4 bases, there was a span of 16 bases. The CDR3 totals 14 residues. CDR3 protein: CASVGRGRGNTIYF. The DNA of the CDR3 is TGTGCCAGCGTGGGGAGGGGACGAGGAAACACCATATATTTT.

The chain combines TRBV6-5 with TRBJ1-2; D gene ambiguous. Germline V gene sequence: CDR1 MNHEY, CDR2 SVGAGI. V was pared by 5 bases and J by 2 bases, with 9 bases between. This CDR3 contains 13 residues. As DNA, the CDR3 is TGTGCCAGCAGTAATACAGTGAACTATGGCTACACCTTC. This codes for CASSNTVNYGYTF.

V gene TRBV29-1 combines with J gene TRBJ2-1; D is ambiguous. Germline CDR1 is SQVTM and CDR2 is ANQGSEA. Trimming took off 4 bases at V and 4 bases at J, with 5 bases between the two ends. CDR3 size: 11 residues. In DNA, the CDR3 is TGCAGCGTTGCCCTTTACAATGAGCAGTTCTTC. Translated: CSVALYNEQFF.

There are a few counts of this clone. The CDR3 sequence: CASSSQQRDYYEQYF. The CDR3, as DNA: TGTGCCAGCAGTTCCCAGCAGCGGGACTACTACGAGCAGTACTTC. The gene calls are TRBV28 and TRBJ2-7; 7 nucleotides line up with TRBD2. This CDR3 has 15 residues. The V and J ends lost 4 bases and 3 bases, in that order; junction bases with no gene match: 9. Per germline, CDR1 MDHEN and CDR2 SYDVKM.

The J gene is TRBJ2-7, the V gene TRBV30; possibly TRBD2 for D (5 bases). The CDR3 is 14 residues long. Germline V gives CDR1 GTSNPN, CDR2 SVGIG (reference sequence). V was pared by 1 base and J by 4 bases, with 14 bases between. CDR3 sequence: CAWSDPPQRYEQYF. In DNA, the CDR3 is TGTGCCTGGAGTGACCCGCCCCAGCGGTACGAGCAGTACTTC.

The rearrangement links TRBV4-3 to TRBJ2-2, with D unresolved. Trimming took off 2 bases at V and 6 bases at J, with 13 bases between the two ends. The length of the CDR3 is 15 residues. Per germline, CDR1 LGHNA and CDR2 YSLEER. CDR3 amino acids: CASSQLDSSAGELFF. CDR3 DNA sequence: TGCGCCAGCAGCCAACTAGACTCTTCTGCCGGGGAGCTGTTTTTT.

The chain has TRBV27 and TRBJ1-6; D is unresolved. Trimming stripped 6 bases from V and 7 bases from J, with 16 bases between. The CDR3 is 15 amino acids. The germline V gene encodes CDR1 MNHEY and CDR2 SMNVEV (reference sequence). The CDR3 bases are TGTGCCAGCAGATATCTGGGAGACGGAAATTCACCCCTCCACTTT. This encodes CASRYLGDGNSPLHF.

The chain combines TRBV10-3 with TRBJ2-3, with 7 bases that match TRBD2. The CDR3 is made up of 14 amino acids. Trimming took 8 bases from V and 1 from J; bases not matched to a gene: 6. Germline V CDR1 and CDR2: ENHRY, SYGVKD. The CDR3 reads CAIWGGLRTDTQYF. In DNA form, the CDR3 reads TGTGCCATCTGGGGGGGACTACGCACAGATACGCAGTATTTT.

This chain connects TRBV20-1 to TRBJ2-5; perhaps TRBD1 as D (6 bases). Trimming took off 7 bases at V and 2 bases at J, with 8 bases between the two ends. The CDR3 consists of 11 residues. Germline CDR1 DFQATT, CDR2 SNEGSKA (reference sequence). The CDR3 DNA reads as TGCAGTGGGGGGCCTCAAGAGACCCAGTACTTC. It translates to CSGGPQETQYF.

This clone has a single count. The chain recombines TRBV9 with TRBJ2-3, with D tentatively TRBD2 (5 bases). Trimming removed 0 bases at V and 3 bases at J, with 14 bases between. Germline CDR1 reads SGDLS; CDR2 reads YYNGEE. The CDR3 loop spans 16 amino acids. CDR3 sequence: CASSVEEGAPTDTQYF. The DNA of the CDR3 is TGTGCCAGCAGCGTAGAAGAGGGAGCACCTACAGATACGCAGTATTTT.

V usage is TRBV5-1 and J usage is TRBJ2-3; the D gene is possibly TRBD1 (5 bases). Germline CDR1 is SGHRS and CDR2 is YFSETQ. V dropped 4 bases and J dropped 2 bases, with 17 bases sitting between them. The CDR3 is 16 residues long. The CDR3 nucleotides read TGCGCCAGCAGCAAAAGACAGAGATCACCCACAGATACGCAGTATTTT. Translation: CASSKRQRSPTDTQYF.

This chain links TRBV24-1 with TRBJ1-3; 7 bases fit TRBD1. After removal of 3 bases from V and 4 bases from J, the junction contained 2 bases not matched to a gene. This CDR3 spans 14 amino acids. The germline V gene encodes CDR1 KGHDR and CDR2 SFDVKD. As DNA, the CDR3 is TGTGCCACCAGTGATACGACAGGGGGAAACACCATATATTTT. Encoded protein: CATSDTTGGNTIYF.